The subject of this entry is one T cell receptor (beta chain). Its binding antigen is unknown. Per-base qualities were not stored, and no clone one base away is much larger. This sample stems from a study of OX40 agonist ivuxolimab in advanced cancers. For context, the study as a whole: Ivuxolimab was an agonistic, fully human IgG2 monoclonal antibody directed against OX40 (CD134), a costimulatory receptor. Intravenous ivuxolimab was administered to patients every 2 weeks at six dose levels: 0.01, 0.1, 0.3, 1.5, 3 and 10 mg/kg. Among the 50 to 55 dose-escalation patients, around 20 had hepatocellular carcinoma, around 15 melanoma, 9 renal cell carcinoma and 9 head and neck cancer. The dose-escalation cohort was 82.7% male with a mean age of around 64 years, ranging from roughly 20 to 80. Patients were allowed to have had prior anti-PD-1, anti-PD-L1 or anti-CTLA-4 therapy, and 40% of the dose-escalation patients had been treated with checkpoint inhibitors. Partial responses were achieved by three dose-escalation patients, of whom one had hepatocellular carcinoma and two had cutaneous melanoma. The purpose of peripheral TCRbeta sequencing was to test whether ivuxolimab changed TCR sequence diversity and led to clonal T-cell expansion. The monotherapy dose-escalation portion (N = 52 patients) of the phase I ivuxolimab trial is reported in the paper.

Patients with a history of autoimmune disease or receiving systemic immunosuppression were excluded from the trial. Peripheral blood for TCR sequencing was collected from all dose cohorts at baseline, on cycle 4 day 1, and on cycle 7 day 1. The samples were taken from a phase I, first-in-human, multicenter, open-label dose-escalation trial of ivuxolimab. The trial enrolled adults with locally advanced or metastatic head and neck squamous cell, hepatocellular, melanoma or renal cell carcinoma. Before TCR sequencing, CD4+ T cells and CD8+ T cells were sorted from peripheral blood as separate populations. Genomic DNA was extracted from sorted cells for sequencing of the TCRbeta CDR3 region. The immunoSEQ Assay was used to sequence the TCRbeta CDR3 regions. Drawn from immuneACCESS, this table holds only the in-frame rearrangements with V and J called that TCRdb kept. Clones are partly lost; checked studies trace under half to an unresolved V gene and leave the rest unexplained. The sample table records tens of thousands of clones; roughly 85% of these occur just once. The top ten clonotypes cover roughly 3.2% of the sample.

What the study reported, not specific to this receptor: At doses from 0.1 to 3.0 mg/kg, clonal expansion was seen in both CD4+ and CD8+ blood T cells between baseline and week 6. Low levels of normalized T-cell clonal expansion were also seen in some patients who did not respond. Which antigens the clonally expanded peripheral T cells were specific for was not determined. In the 0.1-3.0 mg/kg groups, partial responders were among the patients with the lowest normalized peripheral clonal expansion, particularly in CD8+ T cells. On average, CD8+ T cells showed more expanded clones than CD4+ T cells after ivuxolimab.

The CDR1 and CDR2 encoded by the germline V gene are MDHEN and SYDVKM. Trimming at the junction amounts to 5 bases on V and 0 bases on J, and the germline ends lie 9 bases apart. From cysteine to phenylalanine, the CDR3 is 14 amino acids long. Just the 42-base CDR3 DNA is kept, in frame starting at base 1. The source was CD4+ or CD8+ T cells sorted from blood, collected in a trial of the OX40 agonist ivuxolimab. The chain is assembled from TRBV28 and TRBJ2-3, with the D gene too uncertain to name. The TCR sequence derives from an adult with an advanced solid tumor such as melanoma, head and neck, liver or kidney cancer. The DNA sequence is TGTGCCAGCAGTCCGCCGCCTAGCACAGATACGCAGTATTTT. Protein translation: CASSPPPSTDTQYF.